These T cell receptor beta chains were read from a single sample in a study of blood T cell repertoires in COVID-19. Libraries were prepared by immunoSEQ multiplex PCR; TCRdb keeps only in-frame clonotypes and omits some of them. Seen here are hundreds of thousands of clones, 90% to 95% observed once, and the top ten hold over 0.75%. The material sequenced was peripheral blood. These receptors were taken from a man between 60 and 70 years old with COVID-19, enrolled during active disease. Both conserved end residues are part of each CDR3. The order of the fields is D gene, J gene, V gene, CDR3 DNA, CDR3 protein. The D gene is left open where the match is weak.

d_call: NA
j_call: TRBJ2-3
v_call: TRBV3-1/TRBV3-2
cdr3_nt: TGTGCCAGCAGCCAAGAGGGCAGCACAGATACGCAGTATTTT
cdr3_aa: CASSQEGSTDTQYF

d_call: TRBD1
j_call: TRBJ1-1
v_call: TRBV2
cdr3_nt: TGTGCCAGCAGTTCCCCGGTTTGGGGACAGGGTAACACTGAAGCTTTCTTT
cdr3_aa: CASSSPVWGQGNTEAFF

d_call: TRBD1
j_call: TRBJ2-7
v_call: TRBV4-1
cdr3_nt: TGCGCCAGCAGCCAAGGACAGGGCCCATCCTACGAGCAGTACTTC
cdr3_aa: CASSQGQGPSYEQYF

d_call: NA
j_call: TRBJ2-2
v_call: TRBV19
cdr3_nt: TGTGCCAGTAGTCCGTTCGGACAGTCGAACACCGGGGAGCTGTTTTTT
cdr3_aa: CASSPFGQSNTGELFF

d_call: NA
j_call: TRBJ2-5
v_call: TRBV19
cdr3_nt: TGTGCCAGTAGCGATCGAACGAGAGCCGGAGAGACCCAGTACTTC
cdr3_aa: CASSDRTRAGETQYF

d_call: TRBD1
j_call: TRBJ1-5
v_call: TRBV19
cdr3_nt: TGTGCCAGTAGTATAGGGGACAGGGGGATTCAGCCCCAGCATTTT
cdr3_aa: CASSIGDRGIQPQHF

d_call: TRBD2
j_call: TRBJ2-3
v_call: TRBV7-2
cdr3_nt: TGTGCCAGCAGCTTAGCGTCAGGAGCGGGGGTGGGAGATACGCAGTATTTT
cdr3_aa: CASSLASGAGVGDTQYF

d_call: NA
j_call: TRBJ1-4
v_call: TRBV3-1/TRBV3-2
cdr3_nt: TGTGCCAGCAGCCCTTCAGACCGGGTCTCCAATGAAAAACTGTTTTTT
cdr3_aa: CASSPSDRVSNEKLFF

d_call: TRBD1
j_call: TRBJ2-1
v_call: TRBV18
cdr3_nt: TGTGCCAGCTCACCGGGACAGTACAATGAGCAGTTCTTC
cdr3_aa: CASSPGQYNEQFF

d_call: NA
j_call: TRBJ1-1
v_call: TRBV14
cdr3_nt: TGTGCCAGCGCCCTCAGTCAGGACACTGAAGCTTTCTTT
cdr3_aa: CASALSQDTEAFF

d_call: TRBD1
j_call: TRBJ1-4
v_call: TRBV5-5
cdr3_nt: TGTGCCAGCAGCTTGGCCGTACAGGGGTTTTCAACTAATGAAAAACTGTTTTTT
cdr3_aa: CASSLAVQGFSTNEKLFF

d_call: NA
j_call: TRBJ1-5
v_call: TRBV10-3
cdr3_nt: TGTGCCATCAGTGCCGGGGGGTTTCAGCCCCAGCATTTT
cdr3_aa: CAISAGGFQPQHF

d_call: NA
j_call: TRBJ2-3
v_call: TRBV7-6
cdr3_nt: TGTGCCAGCAGCTTAACGTCAGGGGACACAGATACGCAGTATTTT
cdr3_aa: CASSLTSGDTDTQYF

d_call: TRBD1
j_call: TRBJ2-7
v_call: TRBV4-1
cdr3_nt: TGCGCCAGCAGCCCAATAACCGGGACAGGGAGCTACGAGCAGTACTTC
cdr3_aa: CASSPITGTGSYEQYF

d_call: TRBD1
j_call: TRBJ1-3
v_call: TRBV6-5
cdr3_nt: TGTGCCAGCAGTTACGGGACAGGGGGAACTGGAAACACCATATATTTT
cdr3_aa: CASSYGTGGTGNTIYF